Detailed here is one T cell receptor beta chain. The sample comes from a study of identical twins' blood T cells. V lost 8 bases and J lost 4, with 12 bases in between. Germline V gene sequence: CDR1 MDHEN, CDR2 SYDVKM. The CDR3 runs to 13 residues. TCRdb re-analysed the 5' RACE reads in MiXCR, keeping a single row per CDR3 protein. The sample lists roughly 380,000 distinct CDR3 sequences, approximately 30% occurring once. The chain combines TRBV28 with TRBJ1-5, with D unresolved. This sequence originates from a woman aged 18-55 years in good health. The sequenced material came from PBMCs. CDR3 sequence reads: CASYRAPNQPQHF. The CDR3 DNA follows: TGTGCCAGCTACCGGGCCCCTAATCAGCCCCAGCATTTT.